This entry is about one T cell receptor (beta chain). Researchers sorted participants into cohorts using their self-reported clinical history. This CDR3 comprises 15 residues. V trimming: 6 bases; J trimming: 8 bases; junction bases outside the gene matches: 11. Germline V gives CDR1 MNHEY, CDR2 SVGAGI. Profiled with immunoSEQ multiplex PCR; TCRdb holds only in-frame clones, not every one. The repertoire holds fewer than 300,000 clones, with roughly 88% as singletons. These data belong to a study of blood T cell repertoires in COVID-19. Across the whole study: COVID-19 samples collected from the United States, Italy and Spain covered acute and convalescent phases.

The sample comprised PBMCs or T cells enriched from blood (not recorded which). The rearrangement links TRBV6-5 to TRBJ2-1, with TRBD1 matching over 9 bases. This sequence was found in a woman under 40 who had recovered from COVID-19. This CDR3 is CASSEGGQGWHEQFF. As DNA, the CDR3 is TGTGCCAGCAGCGAGGGGGGACAGGGTTGGCATGAGCAGTTCTTC.